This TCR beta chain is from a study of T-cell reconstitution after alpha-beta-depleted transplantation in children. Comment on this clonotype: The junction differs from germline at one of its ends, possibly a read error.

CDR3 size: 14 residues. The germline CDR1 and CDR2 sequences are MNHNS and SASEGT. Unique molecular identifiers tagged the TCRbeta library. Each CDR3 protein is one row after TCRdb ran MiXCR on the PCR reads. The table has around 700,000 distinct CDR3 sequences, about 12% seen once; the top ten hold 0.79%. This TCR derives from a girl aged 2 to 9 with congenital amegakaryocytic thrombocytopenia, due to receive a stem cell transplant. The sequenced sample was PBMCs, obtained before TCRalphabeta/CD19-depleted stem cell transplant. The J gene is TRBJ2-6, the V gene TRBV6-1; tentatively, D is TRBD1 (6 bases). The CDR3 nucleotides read TGTGCCAGCAGTGAGGGGGCTGGGGCCAACATCCTGACTTTC. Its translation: CASSEGAGANILTF.